The 11 T cell receptor beta chains given below trace back to one sample, sequenced in a study of OX40 agonist ivuxolimab in advanced cancers. Assay: immunoSEQ multiplex PCR; the TCRdb copy retains only in-frame clones and omits some. Here the sample spans around 74,000 clones, 89% being singletons. The sequences come from CD4+ or CD8+ T cells sorted from blood, collected in a trial of the OX40 agonist ivuxolimab. Receptor source: an adult with an advanced solid tumor such as melanoma, head and neck, liver or kidney cancer.

The chain is built from TRBV6-1 and TRBJ2-7; D is undetermined. V lost 7 bases and J lost 0, with 7 bases in between. CDR1 MNHNS and CDR2 SASEGT come from the germline V gene. There are 12 residues in the CDR3. The CDR3, as DNA: TGTGCCAGCACTAGTAGCTCCTACGAGCAGTACTTC. This encodes CASTSSSYEQYF.

The chain recombines TRBV15 with TRBJ2-3; no firm D call. In germline, CDR1 is LNHNV, CDR2 YYDKDF (reference sequence). The CDR3 loop spans 13 amino acids. Between the trimmed V and J ends, which lost 3 bases and 1 base, there was a span of 5 bases. This CDR3 is CATSRQGTDTQYF. The CDR3 coding sequence is TGTGCCACCAGCAGGCAAGGCACAGATACGCAGTATTTT.

The rearrangement joins TRBV4-2 to TRBJ2-7; TRBD2 aligns across 10 bases. CDR1 is LGHNA, CDR2 YNFKEQ, per germline. The CDR3 runs 17 residues. Trimming cost V 0 bases and J 4 bases; bases outside gene matches: 9. CDR3 in amino acids: CASSQEGVAGGLYEQYF. The DNA for the CDR3 is TGTGCCAGCAGCCAAGAAGGGGTAGCGGGGGGCCTGTACGAGCAGTACTTC.

In DNA, the CDR3 is TGTGCCAGCTCACCACTTAGCGGGGGGGCGTTTAATGAGCAGTTCTTC. It yields the protein CASSPLSGGAFNEQFF. This chain joins TRBV18 and TRBJ2-1; 11 bases match TRBD2. Germline trimming cut 1 base from V and 7 bases from J; bases unmatched to any gene: 6. The length of the CDR3 is 16 residues. CDR1 is KGHSH and CDR2 is LQKENI in the germline V gene.

This clone was detected a few times. The chain links TRBV30 to TRBJ2-1; 14 nucleotides line up with TRBD2. After removal of 8 bases from V and 10 bases from J, the junction contained 10 bases not matched to a gene. CDR1 GTSNPN and CDR2 SVGIG come from the germline V gene (reference sequence). The CDR3 extends over 14 amino acids. CDR3 loop: CARGTSGGPLEQFF. DNA of the CDR3: TGTGCCCGCGGGACTAGCGGGGGCCCCTTGGAGCAGTTCTTC.

V gene TRBV6-5 combines with J gene TRBJ2-3; TRBD1 aligns across 7 bases. CDR1 and CDR2 (germline): MNHEY, SVGAGI. The CDR3 spans 16 residues. V was clipped by 0 bases and J by 2 bases; unmatched bases: 5. CDR3 sequence: CASSYSPTGFTDTQYF. The CDR3 DNA reads TGTGCCAGCAGTTACTCCCCGACAGGGTTCACAGATACGCAGTATTTT.

The chain employs TRBV7-8 and TRBJ1-4; possibly TRBD1 for D (6 bases). CDR3 length: 14 residues. With 1 base removed from V and 11 bases from J, the gap between germline ends came to 14 bases. The germline V gene has CDR1 SGHVS and CDR2 FQNEAQ. In DNA, the CDR3 is TGTGCCAGCAGCTTAGACAGGGTCCGGGAGAAACTGTTTTTT. This gives the protein CASSLDRVREKLFF.

The chain uses TRBV11-2 and TRBJ1-4; 8 bases align to TRBD1. The CDR3 is 15 residues long. Germline-derived CDR1 and CDR2 are SGHAT and FQNNGV. Unmatched junction bases numbered 6, after V lost 5 bases and J lost 4 bases. For the CDR3, the DNA is TGTGCCAGCAGCGCCCAGGGGGCCGGTAATGAAAAACTGTTTTTT. It yields the protein CASSAQGAGNEKLFF.

This chain uses TRBV4-1 with TRBJ1-2; D gene uncertain. CDR3 length equals 14 residues. Germline CDR1 reads MGHRA; CDR2 reads YSYEKL. Trimming removed 6 bases from V and 2 bases from J, with 13 bases in between. As DNA, the CDR3 is TGCGCCAGCAGAGCGCTGGGCCAGAACTATGGCTACACCTTC. Translated: CASRALGQNYGYTF.

The CDR3 is CAISSGSSGYEQYF. The DNA of the CDR3 is TGTGCCATCAGTTCAGGGAGTTCCGGCTACGAGCAGTACTTC. The chain uses TRBV10-3 and TRBJ2-7; TRBD1 or TRBD2 may be the D gene (5 bases each). Trimming shortened V by 5 bases and J by 3 bases, and 14 bases separated the two germline ends. Germline V gene sequence: CDR1 ENHRY, CDR2 SYGVKD. There are 14 residues in the CDR3.

This clone has a single count. The V and J genes are TRBV5-6 and TRBJ1-6; D gene ambiguous. The CDR3 is 16 amino acids. Looked up from germline, CDR1 is SGHDT and CDR2 is YYEEEE. V shed 4 bases and J shed 9 bases, with 20 bases lying between them. CDR3 nucleotides: TGTGCCAGCAGCCTCTCGAGGACCTTGCTTCGTTCACCCCTCCACTTT. It specifies CASSLSRTLLRSPLHF.